The clone carrying this T cell receptor (beta chain) was seen once. Sequencing used immunoSEQ multiplex PCR; TCRdb keeps in-frame clones, though not all of them. The repertoire includes approximately 70,000 clones, 90% to 95% of them detected once, and approximately 0.4% sits in the top ten. CDR1 and CDR2 (germline): MDHEN, SYDVKM. There are 15 residues in the CDR3. The V segment lost 3 bases and the J segment 7 bases; nucleotides outside the gene matches: 9. The sample comes from a study of technical replicates of blood from a few donors. Sequences were obtained from T cells isolated from PBMCs. This sequence was found in a human donor in good health. This chain joins TRBV28 and TRBJ2-1; 7 bases map to TRBD2. The CDR3 reads CASSLERGRGNEQFF. In DNA, the CDR3 is TGTGCCAGCAGTTTGGAGCGCGGGAGAGGAAATGAGCAGTTCTTC. The whole variable domain, filled in from reference TRBV28 and TRBJ2-1, reads DVKVTQSSRYLVKRTGEKVFLECVQDMDHENMFWYRQDPGLGLRLIYFSYDVKMKEKGDIPEGYSVSREKKERFSLILESASTNQTSMYLCASSLERGRGNEQFFGPGTRLTVL.